The 24 T cell receptor beta chains below come from one sample, sequenced in a study of blood T cell repertoires in COVID-19 (dated by TCRdb to 2019 to 2021). The library relied on the immunoSEQ multiplex PCR assay. Not all clones reach the TCRdb copy of this immuneACCESS table, which keeps in-frame sequences only. Checked studies attribute under half of the gap to unresolved V genes and leave the rest unexplained. This sample lists some 250,000 clones; about four fifths were detected once. The ten largest clones add up to 4.4% of the sample. Material for sequencing was peripheral blood. These receptors all come from a man aged 50 or older with active or convalescent COVID-19.

V usage is TRBV2 and J usage is TRBJ1-5; no firm D call. CDR1 is SNHLY, CDR2 FYNNEI, per germline. V was pared by 6 bases and J by 5 bases, with 11 bases between. The CDR3 consists of 13 residues. The CDR3 here is CASSTRIHQPQHF. The CDR3 nucleotides read TGTGCCAGCAGCACTAGAATCCATCAGCCCCAGCATTTT. Filled out from reference TRBV2 and TRBJ1-5, the complete variable domain reads EPEVTQTPSHQVTQMGQEVILRCVPISNHLYFYWYRQILGQKVEFLVSFYNNEISEKSEIFDDQFSVERPDGSNFTLKIRSTKLEDSAMYFCASSTRIHQPQHFGDGTRLSIL.

This chain connects TRBV4-2 to TRBJ2-2, with D maybe TRBD1 (6 bases). Trimming removed 0 bases from V and 1 base from J, with 15 bases in between. Germline V gene sequence: CDR1 LGHNA, CDR2 YNFKEQ. This CDR3 is built from 18 residues. CDR3 in amino acids: CASSQDPVGALNTGELFF. Written as DNA, the CDR3 is TGTGCCAGCAGCCAAGATCCCGTGGGGGCCTTGAACACCGGGGAGCTGTTTTTT.

This clone is a singleton in its sample. The rearrangement links TRBV6-5 to TRBJ1-1; no clear D. Germline V gene sequence: CDR1 MNHEY, CDR2 SVGAGI. CDR3 length: 13 residues. Trimming took off 8 bases at V and 3 bases at J, with 13 bases between the two ends. Here the CDR3 DNA reads TGTGCCAGCGCCCCGGAGACGTACACTGAAGCTTTCTTT. As protein: CASAPETYTEAFF.

This chain links TRBV18 with TRBJ1-4; weak D call: TRBD1 (5 bases). The germline V gene has CDR1 KGHSH and CDR2 LQKENI. CDR3 length: 14 amino acids. V was clipped by 1 base and J by 2 bases, with 5 bases between them. The DNA of the CDR3 is TGTGCCAGCTCACCACAGGGGACTAATGAAAAACTGTTTTTT. This translates into CASSPQGTNEKLFF.

V usage is TRBV19 and J usage is TRBJ1-2; 7 positions agree with TRBD1. Germline CDR1 reads LNHDA; CDR2 reads SQIVND (reference sequence). Germline trimming cut 6 bases from V and 5 bases from J; bases unmatched to any gene: 21. The CDR3 is 18 amino acids. The CDR3 DNA reads as TGTGCCAGTAGCGTAGGGGGCCCAGGATTAAAGGAGAGATATGGCTACACCTTC. Translation: CASSVGGPGLKERYGYTF.

The CDR3 reads CSAGRGTEAFF. The CDR3 DNA reads TGCAGTGCTGGCCGGGGCACTGAAGCTTTCTTT. J is TRBJ1-1 and V is TRBV20-1; D gene uncertain. The CDR3 consists of 11 residues. Trimming took 5 bases from V and 4 from J, leaving 8 bases between them. CDR1 DFQATT and CDR2 SNEGSKA come from the germline V gene (reference sequence).

The V and J genes are TRBV5-4 and TRBJ1-2; D is undetermined. Germline CDR1 reads SGHNT; CDR2 reads YYREEE (reference sequence). Trimming shortened V by 4 bases and J by 3 bases, and 16 bases separated the two germline ends. The CDR3 length is 15 residues. In DNA form, the CDR3 reads TGTGCCAGCAGCCTGGGCGGGCTTCGGCACTATGGCTACACCTTC. Protein: CASSLGGLRHYGYTF. Variable domain in full (rest from reference TRBV5-4 and TRBJ1-2): ETGVTQSPTHLIKTRGQQVTLRCSSQSGHNTVSWYQQALGQGPQFIFQYYREEENGRGNFPPRFSGLQFPNYSSELNVNALELDDSALYLCASSLGGLRHYGYTFGSGTRLTVV.

The chain employs TRBV25-1 and TRBJ2-5; D may be TRBD1 (7 bases). CDR3 length: 15 residues. The germline gives CDR1 MGHDK, CDR2 SYGVNS. Trimming shortened V by 3 bases and J by 1 base, and 12 bases separated the two germline ends. CDR3 amino acids: CASSERRGVQETQYF. Written as DNA, the CDR3 is TGTGCCAGCAGTGAGCGCAGGGGGGTCCAAGAGACCCAGTACTTC. Complete variable domain (other parts from reference TRBV25-1 and TRBJ2-5): EADIYQTPRYLVIGTGKKITLECSQTMGHDKMYWYQQDPGMELHLIHYSYGVNSTEKGDLSSESTVSRIRTEHFPLTLESARPSHTSQYLCASSERRGVQETQYFGPGTRLLVL.

The genes are TRBV12-3 or TRBV12-4 and TRBJ1-1; weak D call: TRBD1 (5 bases). The CDR3 covers 13 residues. The ends were cut back, 5 bases at V and 3 bases at J, with 10 bases in the middle. CDR3 amino acids: CASSLRTYTEAFF. In DNA form, the CDR3 reads TGTGCCAGCAGTCTCCGGACATACACTGAAGCTTTCTTT.

The CDR3, as DNA: TGTGCCAGCTCCTGGACAGACTACAATGAGCAGTTCTTC. Its translation: CASSWTDYNEQFF. This chain connects TRBV7-8 to TRBJ2-1, with D possibly being TRBD1 (6 bases). The germline gives CDR1 SGHVS, CDR2 FQNEAQ. V was cut by 8 bases and J by 3 bases, with 11 bases left in between. This CDR3 is built from 13 residues.

The CDR3 loop reads CASSPRTGDNEQFF. The DNA for the CDR3 is TGTGCCAGCAGTCCGCGGACAGGGGACAATGAGCAGTTCTTC. The gene calls are TRBV6-5 and TRBJ2-1, with 9 bases fitting TRBD1. This CDR3 contains 14 residues. Germline V lookup: CDR1 MNHEY, CDR2 SVGAGI. The V and J ends lost 5 bases and 5 bases, in that order; junction bases with no gene match: 4.

The chain employs TRBV15 and TRBJ2-1; TRBD1 is a possible D gene (5 bases). The V end lost 0 bases, the J end lost 7 bases, and 13 bases lay between the germline ends. There are 15 residues in the CDR3. Germline V gene sequence: CDR1 LNHNV, CDR2 YYDKDF (reference sequence). The CDR3 sequence is CATSRDWLGVNEQFF. DNA of the CDR3: TGTGCCACCAGCAGAGACTGGCTAGGGGTGAATGAGCAGTTCTTC. Full variable domain (outside the CDR3, taken from reference TRBV15 and TRBJ2-1): DAMVIQNPRYQVTQFGKPVTLSCSQTLNHNVMYWYQQKSSQAPKLLFHYYDKDFNNEADTPDNFQSRRPNTSFCFLDIRSPGLGDTAMYLCATSRDWLGVNEQFFGPGTRLTVL.

This chain links TRBV7-9 with TRBJ1-2; the match to TRBD1 covers 7 bases. The CDR3 is made up of 14 amino acids. The J segment lost 8 bases and the V segment lost 3 bases, leaving 9 bases of the junction unmatched. In germline, CDR1 is SEHNR, CDR2 FQNEAQ (reference sequence). The CDR3 is CASSFGTDKGGYTF. DNA of the CDR3: TGTGCCAGCAGCTTCGGGACAGACAAGGGGGGCTACACCTTC.

The V and J genes are TRBV4-1 and TRBJ1-1; D remains ambiguous. V lost 4 bases to trimming and J lost 7 bases, with 13 bases between them. Germline CDR1 reads MGHRA; CDR2 reads YSYEKL. The CDR3 extends over 13 amino acids. CDR3 sequence (DNA): TGCGCCAGCAGCCCAGGTATCCCTTATGAAGCTTTCTTT. Protein sequence: CASSPGIPYEAFF.

The chain joins TRBV10-3 to TRBJ2-7; weak D call: TRBD1 (6 bases). V lost 10 bases and J 5 bases, leaving 12 bases between the germline ends. The V gene's germline CDR1 is ENHRY and CDR2 SYGVKD. The CDR3 totals 11 residues. The CDR3 nucleotides read TGTGCCAGCCTACAGGGACACGAGCAGTACTTC. It yields the protein CASLQGHEQYF.

CDR3 amino acids: CASSPEDFEAFF. The DNA of the CDR3 is TGTGCCAGCAGCCCAGAGGACTTTGAAGCTTTCTTT. This sequence joins TRBV7-9 and TRBJ1-1; no clear D gene. The germline V and J ends were trimmed by 5 bases and 7 bases, with 11 bases remaining between them. CDR1 is SEHNR, CDR2 FQNEAQ, per germline (reference sequence). There are 12 residues in the CDR3. Based on the CDR3 plus reference TRBV7-9 and TRBJ1-1, the full variable domain is DTGVSQNPRHKITKRGQNVTFRCDPISEHNRLYWYRQTLGQGPEFLTYFQNEAQLEKSRLLSDRFSAERPKGSFSTLEIQRTEQGDSAMYLCASSPEDFEAFFGQGTRLTVV.

This clone was picked up a small number of times. J is TRBJ2-7 and V is TRBV6-4; D is possibly TRBD1 (5 bases). Germline lookup yields CDR1 MRHNA and CDR2 SNTAGT. The CDR3 covers 13 residues. Trimming cost V 2 bases and J 5 bases, with 10 bases left between them. Written as DNA, the CDR3 is TGTGCCAGCAGTGACGTGGGGCGGAACGAGCAGTACTTC. This sequence encodes CASSDVGRNEQYF.

This chain uses TRBV9 with TRBJ2-2, with TRBD2 identical over 8 bases. The CDR3 is made up of 16 amino acids. The V gene end was trimmed by 4 bases and the J gene end by 1 base; junction bases not matched to a gene: 6. Looked up from germline, CDR1 is SGDLS and CDR2 is YYNGEE. The CDR3 DNA reads as TGTGCCAGCAGCCCCCAAGCGGGGGTGAACACCGGGGAGCTGTTTTTT. Protein sequence: CASSPQAGVNTGELFF.

This clone was seen a single time. The V and J genes are TRBV27 and TRBJ2-1; possible D gene TRBD1, 6 bases. This CDR3 contains 17 residues. The V gene lost 3 bases and the J gene lost 7 bases, with 22 bases spanning the gap. Germline V gene data show CDR1 as MNHEY and CDR2 as SMNVEV (reference sequence). CDR3 bases: TGTGCCAGCAGTTTTGTCGGGACGGGGACACCGTGGAATGAGCAGTTCTTC. Its translation: CASSFVGTGTPWNEQFF.

This clone showed up just once. This chain joins TRBV4-2 and TRBJ2-3; 14 bases align to TRBD2. Trimming cost V 4 bases and J 6 bases; bases outside gene matches: 3. The CDR3 runs 15 residues. The germline CDR1 and CDR2 sequences are LGHNA and YNFKEQ. CDR3 sequence: CASSRLAGGPDTQYF. The DNA for the CDR3 is TGTGCCAGCAGCCGACTAGCGGGGGGGCCCGATACGCAGTATTTT.

CDR3 loop: CASSSLIAIQGAPNTEAFF. The CDR3 DNA reads as TGTGCCAGCAGTTCACTAATCGCCATACAGGGGGCCCCGAACACTGAAGCTTTCTTT. This sequence joins TRBV27 and TRBJ1-1, with 9 bases identical to TRBD1. The V segment lost 4 bases and the J segment 1 base; nucleotides outside the gene matches: 16. The CDR3 spans 19 residues. The germline V gene encodes CDR1 MNHEY and CDR2 SMNVEV (reference sequence).

In nucleotides, the CDR3 is TGTGCCAGCAGACCCCTCGGGACAGGGTACGAGCAGTACTTC. Translated, it gives CASRPLGTGYEQYF. The chain carries TRBV27 and TRBJ2-7; TRBD1 matches 9 bases. Trimming at V came to 6 bases and at J to 4 bases, leaving 7 bases not matched to a gene. This CDR3 contains 14 residues. Per the germline V gene, CDR1 is MNHEY and CDR2 is SMNVEV (reference sequence).

This clone was counted between two and nine times. This CDR3 is CASRGPGQEGEKLFF. In DNA, the CDR3 is TGTGCCAGCAGGGGGCCGGGACAGGAGGGCGAAAAACTGTTTTTT. The chain joins TRBV7-9 to TRBJ1-4, with TRBD1 matching over 8 bases. The CDR3 contains 15 residues. Trimming took 6 bases from V and 8 from J; bases not matched to a gene: 11. Germline lookup yields CDR1 SEHNR and CDR2 FQNEAQ (reference sequence).

V usage is TRBV6-5 and J usage is TRBJ2-2, with TRBD1 matching over 10 bases. Germline V CDR1 and CDR2: MNHEY, SVGAGI. This CDR3 is 14 amino acids long. Trimming at V came to 7 bases and at J to 3 bases, leaving 2 bases not matched to a gene. CDR3 sequence (DNA): TGTGCCAGCATGACAGGGGGCGACACCGGGGAGCTGTTTTTT. Its translation: CASMTGGDTGELFF.